These 10 T cell receptor beta chains originate from one sample sequenced in a study of cytomegalovirus exposure and HLA in healthy donors. PCR involved 60 Vbeta and 13 Jbeta primers. The method was immunoSEQ multiplex PCR; TCRdb's version includes in-frame clones alone and lacks a portion of them. The sample lists approximately 99,000 clones, approximately 80% occurring once. Sample: PBMCs. The origin of the receptors is a male donor in good health and CMV-seropositive.

The chain couples TRBV4-1 to TRBJ2-2; D ambiguous. This CDR3 has 14 residues. Germline V gives CDR1 MGHRA, CDR2 YSYEKL. Trimming took off 0 bases at V and 6 bases at J, with 8 bases between the two ends. The CDR3 spells CASSQDPRAGELFF. The CDR3 DNA follows: TGCGCCAGCAGCCAAGATCCACGGGCCGGGGAGCTGTTTTTT.

The chain combines TRBV2 with TRBJ2-7; D is uncertain. The CDR3 sequence is 14 residues long. Between the trimmed V and J ends, which lost 8 bases and 3 bases, there was a span of 17 bases. From germline, CDR1 is SNHLY and CDR2 FYNNEI. The CDR3 DNA is TGTGCCAGCCCCCCGATAACAGATTACTACGAGCAGTACTTC. Translation gives CASPPITDYYEQYF. The full variable domain, rest sourced from reference TRBV2 and TRBJ2-7, is EPEVTQTPSHQVTQMGQEVILRCVPISNHLYFYWYRQILGQKVEFLVSFYNNEISEKSEIFDDQFSVERPDGSNFTLKIRSTKLEDSAMYFCASPPITDYYEQYFGPGTRLTVT.

The V gene is TRBV30, the J gene TRBJ2-1; 10 bases match TRBD1. Germline trimming cut 2 bases from V and 12 bases from J; bases unmatched to any gene: 10. Per the germline V gene, CDR1 is GTSNPN and CDR2 is SVGIG (reference sequence). The CDR3 totals 14 residues. The CDR3 bases are TGTGCCTGGAGTCCGGGACAGGGGACCCAAGGGCAGTTCTTC. Translating gives CAWSPGQGTQGQFF.

There are a few counts of this clone. V is TRBV5-4 and J is TRBJ1-1, with D possibly matching TRBD1 (5 bases). Trimming pared 0 bases from V and 0 bases from J, leaving 9 bases between. Germline V gives CDR1 SGHNT, CDR2 YYREEE (reference sequence). CDR3 length equals 15 residues. Here the CDR3 reads CASSLVSGMNTEAFF. DNA of the CDR3: TGTGCCAGCAGCTTGGTATCAGGGATGAACACTGAAGCTTTCTTT. The full variable domain, in which reference TRBV5-4 and TRBJ1-1 provide the parts outside the CDR3, is ETGVTQSPTHLIKTRGQQVTLRCSSQSGHNTVSWYQQALGQGPQFIFQYYREEENGRGNFPPRFSGLQFPNYSSELNVNALELDDSALYLCASSLVSGMNTEAFFGQGTRLTVV.

V and J are TRBV30 and TRBJ1-2; possible D gene TRBD1, 6 bases. Trimming cost V 3 bases and J 2 bases, with 10 bases left between them. Germline CDR1 GTSNPN, CDR2 SVGIG (reference sequence). The length of the CDR3 is 13 residues. The CDR3 spells CAWRETGNYGYTF. In DNA, the CDR3 is TGTGCCTGGAGGGAAACAGGGAACTATGGCTACACCTTC.

This clone has more than one count but fewer than ten. V usage is TRBV5-1 and J usage is TRBJ2-7; D remains unclear. Germline lookup yields CDR1 SGHRS and CDR2 YFSETQ. CDR3 size: 11 residues. V was clipped by 0 bases and J by 6 bases, with 4 bases between them. The CDR3 DNA reads TGCGCCAGCAGCTTGGTCGGCGAGCAGTACTTC. Translating it yields CASSLVGEQYF.

The V and J genes are TRBV4-1 and TRBJ1-2; 8 bases are shared with TRBD1. This CDR3 is 15 amino acids long. The V gene end was trimmed by 4 bases and the J gene end by 1 base; junction bases not matched to a gene: 5. In germline, CDR1 is MGHRA, CDR2 YSYEKL. The CDR3 region is CASSLTGGDNYGYTF. The CDR3 nucleotides are TGCGCCAGCAGCCTAACAGGGGGGGATAACTATGGCTACACCTTC.

CDR3 protein: CAWSVEQRGYEQYF. The CDR3 nucleotides read TGTGCCTGGAGTGTGGAACAACGAGGCTACGAGCAGTACTTC. The rearrangement uses TRBV30 and TRBJ2-5; no definite D call. The better agreement between TRBJ2-7 and the DNA end casts doubt on the J call. CDR3 length: 14 amino acids. CDR1 and CDR2 from the germline V gene are GTSNPN and SVGIG (reference sequence).

This clone occurred once. The rearrangement uses TRBV30 and TRBJ1-5, with D unclear. The CDR3 covers 13 residues. Looked up from germline, CDR1 is GTSNPN and CDR2 is SVGIG (reference sequence). Trimming left V 3 bases short and J 7 bases short, with 13 bases between. DNA of the CDR3: TGTGCCTGGAGGGCACAGCATGGGCAGCCCCAGCATTTT. This sequence encodes CAWRAQHGQPQHF.

The chain uses TRBV5-6 and TRBJ1-6; possibly TRBD1 for D (5 bases). V lost 0 bases and J lost 4, with 5 bases in between. CDR1 SGHDT and CDR2 YYEEEE come from the germline V gene. The CDR3 runs to 14 residues. CDR3 coding DNA: TGTGCCAGCAGCTTGGGACAGTATAATTCACCCCTCCACTTT. Translation gives CASSLGQYNSPLHF.